This passage covers 23 T cell receptor beta chains from one sample sequenced in a study of response to subunit inactivated influenza vaccine. TCRdb analysed the RT-PCR reads with MiXCR anew, one entry per CDR3 protein. The table lists about half a million distinct CDR3 sequences, around 8% of them singletons. Sequencing was performed on PBMCs from blood, taken less than 25 months after vaccination. These receptors were collected from a man aged 50 to 69 who received an inactivated influenza vaccine.

This clonotype was picked up a small number of times. This chain joins TRBV7-3 and TRBJ2-1; tentative D call: TRBD2 (6 bases). The CDR3 has 18 amino acids. V was clipped by 1 base and J by 7 bases, with 23 bases between them. Per germline, CDR1 SGHTA and CDR2 FQGTGA. CDR3 bases: TGTGCCAGCAGCTTAAACGCGGGGCCTCCGAGTTTGGGTAATGAGCAGTTCTTC. Translation gives CASSLNAGPPSLGNEQFF. Together with reference TRBV7-3 and TRBJ2-1, the CDR3 gives the full variable domain: GAGVSQTPSNKVTEKGKYVELRCDPISGHTALYWYRQSLGQGPEFLIYFQGTGAADDSGLPNDRFFAVRPEGSVSTLKIQRTERGDSAVYLCASSLNAGPPSLGNEQFFGPGTRLTVL.

This clonotype was seen more than once but under ten times. This chain links TRBV11-1 with TRBJ2-6; the match to TRBD1 covers 8 bases. CDR1 SGHAT and CDR2 FQDESV come from the germline V gene (reference sequence). The CDR3 sequence is 18 residues long. The V gene end was trimmed by 3 bases and the J gene end by 1 base; junction bases not matched to a gene: 8. In DNA form, the CDR3 reads TGTGCCAGCAGCTTCTTTGGACAGGGTTTATCTGGGGCCAACGTCCTGACTTTC. It yields the protein CASSFFGQGLSGANVLTF. Supplemented by reference TRBV11-1 and TRBJ2-6, the full variable domain reads EAEVAQSPRYKITEKSQAVAFWCDPISGHATLYWYRQILGQGPELLVQFQDESVVDDSQLPKDRFSAERLKGVDSTLKIQPAELGDSAMYLCASSFFGQGLSGANVLTFGAGSRLTVL.

This clonotype came up a few times. V usage is TRBV10-3 and J usage is TRBJ2-7; tentatively, D is TRBD1 or TRBD2 (6 bases each). This CDR3 is built from 14 residues. The V gene lost 4 bases and the J gene lost 2 bases, with 12 bases spanning the gap. CDR1 is ENHRY and CDR2 is SYGVKD in the germline V gene. The chain's CDR3 is CAISAGAGTYEQYF. The CDR3 coding sequence is TGTGCCATCAGTGCGGGGGCGGGAACCTACGAGCAGTACTTC.

In its sample, this clonotype was seen a few times. Lacking the conserved final phenylalanine or tryptophan, this CDR3 likely reflects a read error. The DNA is left out, because the CDR3 cannot be placed on it with certainty; the CDR3 is given as TCRdb lists it. This sequence joins TRBV20-1 and TRBJ2-4; the table calls TRBD1, which could not be checked here. CDR1 DFQATT and CDR2 SNEGSKA come from the germline V gene (reference sequence). The CDR3 sequence runs 12 residues, both termini included. The CDR3 is CSAIGQGLNPAL.

This clonotype has just a few counts. V and J are TRBV11-3 and TRBJ2-7; D assignment may be TRBD1 or TRBD2 (5 bases each). This CDR3 region has 13 residues. Trimming took 3 bases from V and 2 from J, leaving 8 bases between them. Germline CDR1 reads SGHNT; CDR2 reads YENEEA. As DNA, the CDR3 is TGTGCCAGCAGCTTTGGGGGAACCTACGAGCAGTACTTC. This gives the protein CASSFGGTYEQYF. The full variable domain, its missing parts supplied by reference TRBV11-3 and TRBJ2-7, is EAGVVQSPRYKIIEKKQPVAFWCNPISGHNTLYWYLQNLGQGPELLIRYENEEAVDDSQLPKDRFSAERLKGVDSTLKIQPAELGDSAVYLCASSFGGTYEQYFGPGTRLTVT.

Ten or more counts support this clonotype. This chain links TRBV20-1 with TRBJ2-1; 7 bases line up with TRBD2. V shed 4 bases and J 3 bases; nucleotides not matched to a gene: 6. Germline V gene data show CDR1 as DFQATT and CDR2 as SNEGSKA (reference sequence). The CDR3 is 14 residues long. The CDR3 sequence is CSATRDYVYNEQFF. The CDR3 bases are TGCAGTGCTACCCGGGACTACGTCTACAATGAGCAGTTCTTC.

This clonotype was recorded at least ten times. The V call is TRBV30, the J call TRBJ1-1; maybe TRBD1 (5 bases). Germline CDR1 reads GTSNPN; CDR2 reads SVGIG (reference sequence). This CDR3 contains 14 residues. The ends were cut back, 0 bases at V and 3 bases at J, with 11 bases in the middle. CDR3 in amino acids: CAWSVSGVDTEAFF. CDR3 in DNA: TGTGCCTGGAGTGTATCGGGGGTGGACACTGAAGCTTTCTTT.

This clonotype was seen a few times. CDR3 DNA sequence: TGTGCCAGCAGGTGGGGAGAACTCACAGATACGCAGTATTTT. Translation: CASRWGELTDTQYF. The chain links TRBV7-2 to TRBJ2-3; a weak D match, TRBD2 (5 bases). The germline V and J ends were trimmed by 6 bases and 2 bases, with 12 bases remaining between them. The CDR3 loop spans 14 amino acids. Germline V gives CDR1 SGHTA, CDR2 FQGNSA.

V is TRBV5-8 and J is TRBJ2-5; 8 nucleotides match TRBD1. After removal of 3 bases from V and 7 bases from J, the junction contained 11 bases not matched to a gene. Germline V gene sequence: CDR1 SGHTS, CDR2 YDEGEE. This CDR3 region has 15 residues. The DNA for the CDR3 is TGTGCCAGCAGCTCAGGACAGGGCCCGTTGGGGACCCAGTACTTC. Protein sequence: CASSSGQGPLGTQYF.

This clonotype has a handful of counts. The V gene is TRBV29-1, the J gene TRBJ2-3; D is undetermined. Trimming shortened V by 2 bases and J by 4 bases, and 7 bases separated the two germline ends. CDR3 length: 12 residues. The germline CDR1 and CDR2 sequences are SQVTM and ANQGSEA. The CDR3 protein is CSVESTADTQYF. The CDR3 bases are TGCAGCGTTGAATCTACAGCAGATACGCAGTATTTT.

The chain recombines TRBV27 with TRBJ2-1; TRBD2 aligns across 11 bases. Germline CDR1 reads MNHEY; CDR2 reads SMNVEV (reference sequence). The junction had 4 bases not matched to a gene; V was cut back by 1 base and J by 5 bases. CDR3 length: 16 amino acids. CDR3 sequence (DNA): TGTGCCAGCAGTTTATGGGGGACTAGCGGTGACAATGAGCAGTTCTTC. It codes for CASSLWGTSGDNEQFF.

This chain joins TRBV20-1 and TRBJ2-5, with TRBD2 as a possible D gene (6 bases). CDR1 DFQATT and CDR2 SNEGSKA come from the germline V gene (reference sequence). V lost 5 bases, J lost 5 bases, and 12 bases lay in between. The CDR3 loop spans 12 amino acids. The CDR3 region is CSARVGRETQYF. In DNA, the CDR3 is TGCAGTGCTCGAGTTGGGAGGGAGACCCAGTACTTC.

This clonotype was observed many times. The gene calls are TRBV20-1 and TRBJ2-4; possible D gene TRBD2, 6 bases. The CDR3 extends over 14 amino acids. Trimming pared 4 bases from V and 5 bases from J, leaving 15 bases between. The germline V gene has CDR1 DFQATT and CDR2 SNEGSKA (reference sequence). In DNA form, the CDR3 reads TGCAGTGCTACCAAACGGGAGTTTGAAAACATTCAGTACTTC. It encodes CSATKREFENIQYF.

The chain uses TRBV7-9 and TRBJ2-7; 9 bases align to TRBD1. The CDR3 sequence is 17 residues long. V shed 1 base, J shed 1 base, and the junction held 8 bases outside the gene matches. CDR1 and CDR2 (germline): SEHNR, FQNEAQ (reference sequence). The DNA for the CDR3 is TGTGCCAGCAGCTTAGTCACAGGGGGCAGGAAATCCTACGAGCAGTACTTC. Amino acids: CASSLVTGGRKSYEQYF.

As concerns this clonotype: Because the CDR3 is missing its conserved closing phenylalanine or tryptophan, this is likely a read error. The chain carries TRBV2 and TRBJ2-5; tentatively, D is TRBD2 (6 bases). Trimming stripped 6 bases from V and 11 bases from J, with 16 bases between. CDR1 and CDR2 (germline): SNHLY, FYNNEI. There are 12 residues in the CDR3. In DNA, the CDR3 is TGTGCCAGCAGCCCAAGTACTAGCACGCAGTACTTA. As protein: CASSPSTSTQYL.

Many counts were recorded for this clonotype. CDR3: CASSTTSGGYNEQFF. The CDR3, as DNA: TGTGCCAGCAGCACCACTAGCGGGGGGTACAATGAGCAGTTCTTC. The rearrangement uses TRBV9 and TRBJ2-1; TRBD2 matches 12 bases. The CDR3 is 15 residues long. Germline V gene data show CDR1 as SGDLS and CDR2 as YYNGEE. V was pared by 4 bases and J by 4 bases, with 3 bases of the junction left unmatched.

The CDR3 is CASSLDAGGFETQYF. The CDR3 DNA reads as TGTGCCAGCAGCTTAGACGCAGGGGGTTTTGAGACCCAGTACTTC. The chain uses TRBV11-2 and TRBJ2-5, with 7 bases identical to TRBD1. The CDR3 covers 15 residues. With V trimmed by 0 bases and J by 5 bases, 6 bases remained unmatched. Germline CDR1 is SGHAT and CDR2 is FQNNGV.

As concerns this clonotype: A much larger clone differs from this one at a single base, so this may be a read error. V usage is TRBV7-2 and J usage is TRBJ2-3; D could derive from TRBD1 or TRBD2 (6 bases each). Germline CDR1 SGHTA, CDR2 FQGNSA. This CDR3 is 17 amino acids long. Here the CDR3 DNA reads TGTGCCGGCAGCTTAGCGCCTGTCGGGGGCGGGGCAGATACGCAGTATTTT. Encoded protein: CAGSLAPVGGGADTQYF.

V is TRBV21-1 and J is TRBJ2-7; TRBD1, as called in the table, went unchecked against the DNA. TRBV21-1 is a recognized pseudogene. The CDR3 sequence is 17 residues long. The CDR3 DNA sequence: TGTGCCAGCAGCGACCACCCCACAGGGTACTTCTCCTACGAGCAGTACTTC. It is translated as CASSDHPTGYFSYEQYF.

This clonotype showed up many times. The chain employs TRBV7-8 and TRBJ2-7; 11 nucleotides agree with TRBD1. The germline V gene has CDR1 SGHVS and CDR2 FQNEAQ. The CDR3 is made up of 17 amino acids. V trimming: 3 bases; J trimming: 6 bases; junction bases outside the gene matches: 13. The CDR3 loop reads CASSFTPGTGGLGEQYF. CDR3 DNA sequence: TGTGCCAGCAGCTTTACCCCCGGGACAGGGGGTCTGGGCGAGCAGTACTTC.

This clonotype was counted a few times. This sequence joins TRBV11-2 and TRBJ2-3; D possibly corresponds to TRBD2 (5 bases). Germline lookup yields CDR1 SGHAT and CDR2 FQNNGV. This CDR3 contains 15 residues. Trimming took 1 base from V and 6 from J, leaving 14 bases between them. The CDR3 spells CASSLGRGPGDTQYF. In DNA, the CDR3 is TGTGCCAGCAGCTTAGGTAGAGGGCCCGGGGATACGCAGTATTTT.

Ten or more counts support this clonotype. The rearrangement uses TRBV29-1 and TRBJ1-2; TRBD1 is a possible D gene (6 bases). Trimming took off 6 bases at V and 2 bases at J, with 19 bases between the two ends. From germline, CDR1 is SQVTM and CDR2 ANQGSEA. The CDR3 extends over 15 amino acids. The CDR3 DNA follows: TGCAGCGTAACCAAGGCGGGGGGGCAAAACTATGGCTACACCTTC. Amino acids: CSVTKAGGQNYGYTF.

This clonotype showed up many times. The chain carries TRBV29-1 and TRBJ2-7; 9 positions match TRBD1. The CDR3 runs 14 residues. Germline CDR1 and CDR2: SQVTM and ANQGSEA. Trimming took 1 base from V and 3 from J; bases not matched to a gene: 4. CDR3 sequence (DNA): TGCAGCGTTGAAGGGACAGGGGAAGGCTACGAGCAGTACTTC. It codes for CSVEGTGEGYEQYF.